This record concerns one TCR beta chain sequence. This clonotype was recorded at least ten times. What this receptor recognizes is not known. Base qualities are not recorded, but no much larger clone differs from it by a single base. Unsorted PBMC libraries were generated from 2 million PBMCs stored in RNAlater at -80 °C until RNA extraction. Multiple sclerosis patients were enrolled in a US clinical protocol under which disease progression was evaluated by magnetic resonance imaging. PBMCs were separated from peripheral blood using Ficoll-Hypaque density gradient centrifugation and then cryopreserved in liquid nitrogen. The data were taken from a study of neurological immune-mediated disorders (dated by TCRdb to 2018 to 2020). Looking at the study overall: Of the 35 or so multiple sclerosis patients, 31 had relapsing-remitting MS and 3 had secondary progressive MS. Using UMI-based sequencing, the study compared peripheral blood TCR-beta repertoires from patients with HTLV-I-associated myelopathy (HAM/TSP), patients with multiple sclerosis, and healthy controls. Alongside PBMC samples, the set of fewer than 110 TCR-beta libraries contained longitudinal samples, technical triplicates, and paired CD4+ and CD8+ T-cell subsets that had been sorted. The cohort was made up of approximately 69 subjects, consisting of around 14 HAM/TSP patients, around 35 multiple sclerosis patients and around 20 healthy controls.

To synthesize cDNA, template-switch 5'RACE was performed with a primer carrying a 10-nucleotide random unique molecular identifier so that each TCR transcript was tagged. Every sequencing run yielded over 170 million TCR-beta sequences covering 15-18 subjects. The RNeasy kit was used for extraction of total RNA. The KAPA Real-time Library Amplification kit was used to amplify TCR-beta VDJ regions with primers targeting the TCR constant region and the 5'RACE anchor. A first PCR added sample indexes and Illumina adaptors, and a second PCR then raised library yield. After purification with Ampure beads, the TCR product of roughly 650 bp was size-selected on a 2% E-gel SizeSelection system. Library quality was checked on a Bioanalyzer, concentration was measured with Qubit, and libraries were quantified with the Kapa Library Quantification kit before pooling. An Illumina HiSeq 2500 sequenced the libraries paired-end 2 x 150 bp. To increase sequence diversity, roughly 24-32% phiX was spiked into each library pool. The paper's processing steps were these. The quality-filtered reads were processed with the UMI-based MiGEC pipeline, whose error correction step removed more than 80% of the raw TCR sequences. IMGT germline references were used for aligning VDJ genes, and each clonotype was defined as a unique CDR3 amino acid sequence together with its V-J genes. VDJtools evaluated clonal expansion, Shannon diversity and CDR3 relatedness (CalcPairwiseDistances, ClusterSamples); CLCbio workbench built phylogenetic trees. Clones with at least 8 unique UMIs were defined as expanded, with this threshold being based on coefficient-of-variation modelling across technical triplicates. The public reads were quality trimmed at Q25 with fastp and then assembled into clones with MiXCR by TCRdb, keeping productive beta chains. Rows with a matching CDR3 protein are joined into one entry that keeps the most common DNA and genes. What appears here as the V and J calls and clone size reflects TCRdb's work, not the paper's. The sample includes tens of thousands of distinct CDR3 sequences, with about 1.6% observed a single time. The ten largest clonotypes hold about 10% of the sample.

The paper's findings and limits, for the study overall: Phylogenetic analysis grouped repertoires from 18 of 34 MS patients into a cluster of related CDR3 sequences, suggesting a possible repertoire-level signature. TCR clonal expansion was highest in HAM/TSP patients and lowest in MS patients, with MS patients falling below even healthy controls. Expanded clones from different subjects shared no identical CDR3 amino acid sequences, which suggests that TCR-beta repertoires were private in all groups. No association of the MS cluster with clinical or MRI features was observed, and the need for larger cohorts was stated by the authors.

CDR1 and CDR2, per the germline V gene, are MNHEY and SVGAGI. V and J lose 6 bases and 3 bases, and a span of 11 bases separates them. There are 14 amino acids in the CDR3, from cysteine to phenylalanine inclusive. Of the read, only the CDR3 DNA is kept; its 42 bases are in frame from base 1. Recombination joined TRBV6-5 with TRBJ1-4; tentative D gene TRBD1, with 6 bases matching. This receptor was taken from a woman between 25 and 40 years old with multiple sclerosis. The source material was PBMCs. The DNA sequence follows: TGTGCCAGCAGCCCACAGGGAGCTAATGAAAAACTGTTTTTT. It is translated as CASSPQGANEKLFF.